One and the same sample provided the 13 T cell receptor beta chains below, sequenced in a study of T cell repertoires in cytomegalovirus infection. TCRdb re-derived calls from the reads in MiXCR, one entry per CDR3 protein. The sample lists about 270,000 distinct CDR3 sequences, around 20% occurring once. The antigens of these receptors remain unknown. Here the sequenced sample was cultured PBMCs, taken from culture after CMV antigen stimulation. The receptors derive from a human donor in good health (CMV status not recorded). Some clones in this sample may be carry-over from other donors' samples.

This clonotype has a handful of counts. This rearrangement joins TRBV12-3 or TRBV12-4 to TRBJ2-1; 13 nucleotides line up with TRBD2. The CDR3 contains 15 residues. Trimming removed 6 bases from V and 9 bases from J; junction bases left unmatched: 8. CDR3 bases: TGTGCCAGCAGAGAACTAGCGGGAGGGCCGAGTGAGCAGTTCTTC. This sequence encodes CASRELAGGPSEQFF.

This sequence joins TRBV12-3 or TRBV12-4 and TRBJ2-7, with 7 bases lining up with TRBD1. J lost 6 bases, V lost 5 bases, and 10 bases had no gene match. The CDR3 totals 14 residues. The CDR3 protein is CASSPGGTDLEQYV. CDR3 bases: TGTGCCAGCAGTCCAGGTGGGACAGACCTCGAGCAGTACGTC.

The chain joins TRBV20-1 to TRBJ1-1; TRBD1 matches 7 bases. Germline assignment: CDR1 DFQATT and CDR2 SNEGSKA (reference sequence). CDR3 length: 16 residues. The ends lost 1 base at V and 6 bases at J; junction bases unmatched: 14. The CDR3 sequence is CSARAYNRDRAPEAFF. CDR3 DNA: TGCAGTGCTAGAGCTTACAACCGAGACAGGGCCCCTGAAGCTTTCTTT.

This clonotype was seen ten or more times. The rearrangement links TRBV7-2 to TRBJ2-3; D could derive from TRBD1 or TRBD2 (5 bases each). The V end was cut by 3 bases, the J end by 4 bases, with 11 bases between. CDR1 is SGHTA and CDR2 is FQGNSA in the germline V gene. CDR3 length equals 14 residues. CDR3 sequence: CASSLGQGADTQYF. DNA for the CDR3: TGTGCCAGCAGCTTGGGCCAGGGAGCAGATACGCAGTATTTT. The whole variable domain, remainder taken from reference TRBV7-2 and TRBJ2-3, is GAGVSQSPSNKVTEKGKDVELRCDPISGHTALYWYRQSLGQGLEFLIYFQGNSAPDKSGLPSDRFSAERTGGSVSTLTIQRTQQEDSAVYLCASSLGQGADTQYFGPGTRLTVL.

This clonotype was seen a few times. The chain uses TRBV24-1 and TRBJ1-2; no reliable D call. There are 12 residues in the CDR3. Germline V gene data show CDR1 as KGHDR and CDR2 as SFDVKD. The V and J ends lost 3 bases and 3 bases respectively, with 4 bases between them. The CDR3 DNA reads TGTGCCACCAGTGATGAACACTATGGCTACACCTTC. Encoded protein: CATSDEHYGYTF.

With respect to this clonotype: Being one base from a much bigger clone, this may be a read error. The genes are TRBV7-2 and TRBJ2-1; 8 bases map to TRBD2. The CDR3 is 17 residues long. Germline CDR1 reads SGHTA; CDR2 reads FQGNSA. The CDR3 here is CAGSSLGGLGSPNEQFF. DNA for the CDR3: TGTGCCGGCAGCTCCCTAGGGGGACTAGGGTCGCCAAATGAGCAGTTCTTC.

In this sample, this clonotype turned up many times. The chain carries TRBV7-2 and TRBJ1-6; D unresolved. The V end lost 1 base, the J end lost 11 bases, and 9 bases lay between the germline ends. This CDR3 spans 13 amino acids. Germline V lookup: CDR1 SGHTA, CDR2 FQGNSA. CDR3 sequence: CASSLVDGAPLHF. The CDR3 coding sequence is TGTGCCAGCAGCTTAGTCGACGGCGCACCCCTCCACTTT.

This clonotype has a handful of counts. The chain combines TRBV7-6 with TRBJ2-2; D may be TRBD2 (6 bases). Germline CDR1 is SGHVS and CDR2 is FNYEAQ. The CDR3 has 16 amino acids. The V and J ends lost 6 bases and 2 bases respectively, with 16 bases between them. The CDR3 sequence is CASSPPGLANTGELFF. The CDR3 DNA reads TGTGCCAGCAGTCCCCCGGGACTCGCTAACACCGGGGAGCTGTTTTTT.

This clonotype was recorded many times. The CDR3 bases are TGTGCCAGCAGTTACTCACCCCAGGCCCTCTACGAGCAGTACGTC. It translates to CASSYSPQALYEQYV. The chain uses TRBV6-5 and TRBJ2-7; D uncertain. Germline CDR1 and CDR2: MNHEY and SVGAGI. The CDR3 is 15 residues long. Between the trimmed V and J ends, which lost 0 bases and 3 bases, there was a span of 12 bases.

This chain uses TRBV20-1 with TRBJ2-3, with TRBD2 matching 12 bases. The CDR3 sequence is 15 residues long. V dropped 4 bases and J dropped 4; count of bases not matched to a gene: 6. The V gene's germline CDR1 is DFQATT and CDR2 SNEGSKA (reference sequence). Written as DNA, the CDR3 is TGCAGTGCTATGAGACTAGCGGGAGTTGCAGATACGCAGTATTTT. This codes for CSAMRLAGVADTQYF.

This clonotype was seen more than once but under ten times. This rearrangement joins TRBV19 to TRBJ2-3; D may be TRBD2 (5 bases). Trimming stripped 7 bases from V and 14 bases from J, with 25 bases between. Germline lookup yields CDR1 LNHDA and CDR2 SQIVND (reference sequence). The CDR3 length is 14 residues. The CDR3: CASNLGERRRAMYF. As DNA, the CDR3 is TGTGCCAGTAACTTGGGAGAGCGGCGCCGGGCTATGTATTTT.

J is TRBJ2-1 and V is TRBV5-1, with 7 bases that match TRBD1. V was pared by 1 base and J by 6 bases, with 4 bases of the junction left unmatched. This CDR3 is built from 14 residues. Germline V gene sequence: CDR1 SGHRS, CDR2 YFSETQ. Here the CDR3 reads CASSLKTGSNEQFF. In nucleotides, the CDR3 is TGCGCCAGCAGCTTGAAGACAGGGAGCAATGAGCAGTTCTTC.

This rearrangement joins TRBV15 to TRBJ1-2, with D perhaps matching TRBD1 (5 bases). The CDR3 extends over 18 amino acids. Germline V gene lookup returns CDR1 LNHNV and CDR2 YYDKDF (reference sequence). The V end was cut by 0 bases, the J end by 2 bases, with 19 bases between. CDR3 residues: CATSRDVPTWGINYGYTF. The CDR3 bases are TGTGCCACCAGCAGAGATGTCCCCACCTGGGGCATAAACTATGGCTACACCTTC.